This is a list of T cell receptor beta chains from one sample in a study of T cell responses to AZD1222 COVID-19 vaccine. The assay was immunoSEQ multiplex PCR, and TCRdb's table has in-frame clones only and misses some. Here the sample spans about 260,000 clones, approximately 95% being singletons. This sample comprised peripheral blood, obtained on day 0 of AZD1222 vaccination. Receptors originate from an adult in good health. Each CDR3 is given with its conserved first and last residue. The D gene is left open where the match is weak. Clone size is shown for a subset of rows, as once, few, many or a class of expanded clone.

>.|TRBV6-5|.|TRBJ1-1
TGTGCCAGCAGTTACAGAATGAACACTGAAGCTTTCTTT
CASSYRMNTEAFF
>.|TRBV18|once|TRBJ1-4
TGTGCCAGCTCAGCAGGTGCAACTAATGAAAAACTGTTTTTT
CASSAGATNEKLFF
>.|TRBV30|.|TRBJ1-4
TGTGCCTGGAATAGGGGCCCCACTAATGAAAAACTGTTTTTT
CAWNRGPTNEKLFF
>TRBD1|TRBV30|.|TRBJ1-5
TGTGCCTTGACGACAGGGGTGAATCAGCCCCAGCATTTT
CALTTGVNQPQHF
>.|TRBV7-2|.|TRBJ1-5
TGTGCCAGCAGCTTAGATCCCCTAAGGGGTCAGCCCCAGCATTTT
CASSLDPLRGQPQHF
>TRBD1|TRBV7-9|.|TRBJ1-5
TGTGCCAGCAGCATGGGACAGCCCAATCAGCCCCAGCATTTT
CASSMGQPNQPQHF
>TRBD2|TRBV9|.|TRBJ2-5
TGTGCCAGCAGCCCCACAGCGGGAGAAAGGGAGACCCAGTACTTC
CASSPTAGERETQYF
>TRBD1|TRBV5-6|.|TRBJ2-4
TGTGCCAGCAGCTTGGGGGGGACAGGCGCCAAAAACATTCAGTACTTC
CASSLGGTGAKNIQYF
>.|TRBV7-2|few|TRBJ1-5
TGTGCCAGCTCACAGGGACATAATCAGCCCCAGCATTTT
CASSQGHNQPQHF
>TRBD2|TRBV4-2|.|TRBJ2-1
TGTGCCAGCAGCCAAGTAGCGGGGGGGCGTTACAATGAGCAGTTCTTC
CASSQVAGGRYNEQFF
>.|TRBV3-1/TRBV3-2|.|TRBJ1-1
TGTGCCAGCAGCCAAGTGGCGGTCATGAACACTGAAGCTTTCTTT
CASSQVAVMNTEAFF
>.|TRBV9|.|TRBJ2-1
TGTGCCAGCGCGACGCGGGGCTACAATGAGCAGTTCTTC
CASATRGYNEQFF
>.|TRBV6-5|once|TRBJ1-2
TGTGCCAGCTCAGGGTTCCCTAACTATGGCTACACCTTC
CASSGFPNYGYTF
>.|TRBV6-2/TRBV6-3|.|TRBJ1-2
TGTGCCAGCAGTTATCAAGGGAATGGCTACACCTTC
CASSYQGNGYTF
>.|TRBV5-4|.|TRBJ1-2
TGTGCCAGCAGCTTGGCCGGGGGCTACTATGGCTACACCTTC
CASSLAGGYYGYTF
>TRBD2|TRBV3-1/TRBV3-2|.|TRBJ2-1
TGTGCCAGCAGGCTGACTAGCGGGGGTAACAATGAGCAGTTCTTC
CASRLTSGGNNEQFF
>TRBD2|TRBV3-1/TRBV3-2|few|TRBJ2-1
TGTGCCAGCAACTCAGCGGGAAGGGCCTACAATGAGCAGTTCTTC
CASNSAGRAYNEQFF
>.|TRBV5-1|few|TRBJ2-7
TGCGCCAGCAGCTTGGACAGGGATTACGAGCAGTACTTC
CASSLDRDYEQYF
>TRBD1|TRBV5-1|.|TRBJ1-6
TGCGCCAGCAGCCCCGGGACAGTTACTAATTCACCCCTCCACTTT
CASSPGTVTNSPLHF
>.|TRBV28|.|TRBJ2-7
TGTGCCAGCAGTTTTCCCGGGCCCCCCTACGAGCAGTACTTC
CASSFPGPPYEQYF
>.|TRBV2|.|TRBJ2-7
TGTGCCAGTCGGGAGCGTTACGAGCAGTACTTC
CASRERYEQYF
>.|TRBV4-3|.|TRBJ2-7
TGCGCCAGCAGCCAAGACCGGAAGACCTACGAGCAGTACTTC
CASSQDRKTYEQYF
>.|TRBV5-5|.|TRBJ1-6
TGTGCCAGCAGCAGTGCGCATTCACCCCTCCACTTT
CASSSAHSPLHF
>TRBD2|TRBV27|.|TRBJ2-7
TGTGCCAGCAGGACTCGACTAGCGGGAGCCTCCTACGAGCAGTACTTC
CASRTRLAGASYEQYF
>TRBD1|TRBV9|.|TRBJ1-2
TGTGCCAGCAGCTCAAGGGACAGGGGGATCTATGGCTACACCTTC
CASSSRDRGIYGYTF